What follows is one T cell receptor beta chain and its context. In the authors' workflow: By means of reference gene primer amplification, nucleated cell counts were estimated. Only in-frame clones appear in the TCRdb table, and some are missing; sequencing was by immunoSEQ multiplex PCR. The V and J calls and clone size come from that table; D and trimming were worked out from the DNA. The sample lists 200,000 to 250,000 clones, approximately 90% occurring once. The sample belongs to a study of blood T cell repertoires in COVID-19. Study at large: Sources were T cells, B-cell-depleted T cells, or PBMCs; the material itself was cDNA or gDNA.

Between the trimmed V and J ends, which lost 6 bases and 8 bases, there was a span of 13 bases. The germline V gene has CDR1 MNHEY and CDR2 SVGAGI. CDR3 size: 12 residues. Participant age was roughly 18 to 90 years, and participants resided in roughly 24 US areas. This receptor was obtained from a man aged 40-55 years who had recovered from COVID-19. The V and J genes are TRBV6-5 and TRBJ1-2; no definite D call. Material: PBMCs or T cells enriched from blood (not recorded which). CDR3 coding DNA: TGTGCCAGCAGACGGTTGGCGGGGGGCTACACCTTC. Amino acid sequence: CASRRLAGGYTF.